These T cell receptor beta chains were read from a single sample in a study of patients and donors after allogeneic stem cell transplantation. TCRdb called the RT-PCR reads again in MiXCR, with one record for every CDR3 protein. The sample contains roughly 960,000 distinct CDR3 sequences, approximately 18% of which appear only once. Sequencing was carried out using blood, either unsorted or a sorted T cell fraction (not recorded which). These receptors were collected from a human donor who was either an allogeneic HSCT recipient or a stem cell or donor lymphocyte infusion donor (not recorded which). It is not recorded whose cells these are; they may come from a transplant donor. The CDR3 runs from the conserved cysteine through the conserved F or W. Each record gives: V gene, D gene, clone size, J gene, CDR3 protein, CDR3 DNA. The D gene is left open where the match is weak. Rows may omit the clone size; those that give it use once, few, many or a size class.

TRBV6-2/TRBV6-3	.	.	TRBJ1-6	CASGEQGNSPLHF	TGTGCCAGCGGCGAACAGGGTAATTCACCCCTCCACTTT
TRBV12-3/TRBV12-4	.	many	TRBJ1-6	CASSLGQINSPLHF	TGTGCCAGCAGTTTAGGGCAGATTAATTCACCCCTCCACTTT
TRBV12-3/TRBV12-4	TRBD2	many	TRBJ2-1	CASNLREDYNEQFF	TGTGCCAGCAATCTGCGGGAGGATTACAATGAGCAGTTCTTC
TRBV3-1	.	few	TRBJ2-6	CASSLRTNVLTF	TGTGCCAGCAGCCTCCGAACCAACGTCCTGACTTTC
TRBV9	TRBD1	few	TRBJ2-1	CASSNERDRGGNEQFF	TGTGCCAGCAGCAACGAACGGGACAGGGGCGGTAATGAGCAGTTCTTC
TRBV4-1	.	few	TRBJ2-7	CASSQVTRTYEQYF	TGCGCCAGCAGCCAAGTGACACGCACCTACGAGCAGTACTTC
TRBV19	.	.	TRBJ1-1	CTSSIKGDTEAFF	TGTACCAGTAGTATTAAGGGTGACACTGAAGCTTTCTTT
TRBV25-1	TRBD2	.	TRBJ2-2	CATRGKGGTGELFF	TGTGCCACGCGGGGGAAAGGTGGGACCGGGGAGCTGTTTTTT
TRBV5-1	TRBD2	.	TRBJ2-5	CASSQPSGYQETQYF	TGCGCCAGCAGCCAACCTAGCGGCTACCAAGAGACCCAGTACTTC
TRBV27	.	.	TRBJ2-2	CASSFETSRTGELFF	TGTGCCAGCAGTTTCGAGACTAGTAGAACCGGGGAGCTGTTTTTT
TRBV12-3/TRBV12-4	.	few	TRBJ2-3	CASMGVGRQRPDTQYF	TGTGCCAGCATGGGTGTGGGGAGACAGAGACCAGATACGCAGTATTTT
TRBV4-3	.	many	TRBJ1-3	CASSQDRRDSGNTIYF	TGCGCCAGCAGCCAAGATCGGCGGGACTCTGGAAACACCATATATTTT
TRBV12-3/TRBV12-4	TRBD1	.	TRBJ2-1	CASSFRDRGDNEQFF	TGTGCCAGCAGTTTCCGGGACAGGGGAGACAATGAGCAGTTCTTC
TRBV20-1	TRBD1	.	TRBJ2-1	CSATNWDRDYKQFF	TGCAGTGCTACAAATTGGGACAGGGACTATAAGCAGTTCTTC
TRBV7-9	TRBD1	many	TRBJ1-1	CASRLLDRGGTEAFF	TGTGCCAGCAGACTATTGGACAGGGGGGGCACTGAAGCTTTCTTT
TRBV5-1	TRBD1	many	TRBJ1-2	CASSLQGINGYTF	TGCGCCAGCAGCCTACAGGGGATCAATGGCTACACCTTC
TRBV5-1	TRBD2	.	TRBJ2-3	CASSRGSGGADTQYF	TGCGCCAGCAGCCGTGGGAGCGGGGGGGCAGATACGCAGTATTTT
TRBV6-2/TRBV6-3	TRBD2	few	TRBJ2-3	CASRTVAGGRDTQYF	TGTGCCAGCAGGACCGTAGCGGGGGGGCGTGATACGCAGTATTTT
TRBV27	.	few	TRBJ2-6	CASSFTLSISGANVLTF	TGTGCCAGCAGTTTTACACTTTCTATCTCTGGGGCCAACGTCCTGACTTTC
TRBV13	.	.	TRBJ2-1	CASSSRGGGVSYNEQFF	TGTGCCAGCAGCTCAAGGGGCGGCGGGGTCTCCTACAATGAGCAGTTCTTC
TRBV5-1	.	few	TRBJ2-3	CASSPPSSDSYTDTQYF	TGCGCCAGCAGCCCCCCCTCTTCGGACTCCTACACAGATACGCAGTATTTT
TRBV7-2	.	few	TRBJ1-3	CASSLDGDPSGNTIYF	TGTGCCAGCAGCTTAGACGGAGACCCCTCTGGAAACACCATATATTTT
TRBV2	TRBD1	.	TRBJ2-7	CASRGDSDEQYF	TGTGCCAGCAGAGGGGACAGTGACGAGCAGTACTTC
TRBV20-1	.	.	TRBJ2-3	CSALKGVDTQYF	TGCAGTGCGTTAAAGGGTGTAGATACGCAGTATTTT
TRBV12-3/TRBV12-4	TRBD2	many	TRBJ2-4	CASSLGGRAKNIQYF	TGTGCCAGCAGCCTAGGCGGGAGAGCCAAAAACATTCAGTACTTC
TRBV7-2	.	.	TRBJ2-1	CASGHGTYNEQFF	TGTGCCAGCGGACACGGGACCTACAATGAGCAGTTCTTC
TRBV5-5	TRBD1	.	TRBJ2-7	CASSFRQRTGGLEQYF	TGTGCCAGCAGCTTTAGGCAACGGACAGGGGGCCTCGAGCAGTACTTC
TRBV15	TRBD2	few	TRBJ2-3	CATSPGLAGADTQYF	TGTGCCACCAGCCCGGGACTAGCGGGGGCAGATACGCAGTATTTT
TRBV5-1	TRBD2	.	TRBJ2-4	CASSPFRASGGTKNIQYF	TGCGCCAGCAGCCCCTTTCGCGCTAGCGGGGGAACCAAAAACATTCAGTACTTC
TRBV24-1	.	.	TRBJ1-1	CATSLGTSNTEAFF	TGTGCCACCAGTTTGGGAACCTCGAACACTGAAGCTTTCTTT